These 4 T cell receptor beta chains share one sample of origin, sequenced in a study of blood T cell repertoires in COVID-19. Assay used: immunoSEQ multiplex PCR; TCRdb lists only in-frame clones, some missing. The table lists about 110,000 clones, over 75% of them singletons. The sequencing input was peripheral blood. These receptors came from a woman between 70 and 85 years old with acute or convalescent COVID-19.

The rearrangement joins TRBV6-5 to TRBJ1-1; TRBD1 matches at 7 bases. Germline CDR1 is MNHEY and CDR2 is SVGAGI. The CDR3 loop spans 16 amino acids. Germline trimming cut 4 bases from V and 5 bases from J; bases unmatched to any gene: 13. CDR3 in DNA: TGTGCCAGCAGTTCCCCTCGACAGGGACTGGGGACTGAAGCTTTCTTT. It codes for CASSSPRQGLGTEAFF.

This chain joins TRBV5-4 and TRBJ1-6, with D perhaps matching TRBD1 (5 bases). V gave up 2 bases and J gave up 0 bases, with 6 bases separating them. CDR3 length: 15 amino acids. Per the germline V gene, CDR1 is SGHNT and CDR2 is YYREEE (reference sequence). The CDR3 bases are TGTGCCAGCAGCTTCCAGGGCTCCTATAATTCACCCCTCCACTTT. This codes for CASSFQGSYNSPLHF.

This clone was counted a few times. This rearrangement joins TRBV18 to TRBJ1-1; the match to TRBD1 covers 8 bases. The germline V gene has CDR1 KGHSH and CDR2 LQKENI. Germline trimming cut 5 bases from V and 2 bases from J; bases unmatched to any gene: 7. CDR3 size: 15 residues. DNA of the CDR3: TGTGCCAGCTCAGAGGACAGGGTCAGAAACACTGAAGCTTTCTTT. It encodes CASSEDRVRNTEAFF.

This clone was detected a few times. V gene TRBV9 combines with J gene TRBJ2-7, with 7 bases fitting TRBD2. V shed 4 bases, J shed 7 bases, and the junction held 8 bases outside the gene matches. CDR1 is SGDLS and CDR2 is YYNGEE in the germline V gene. This CDR3 region has 13 residues. In DNA form, the CDR3 reads TGTGCCAGCAGCAAAGACGGGGGAGGGGAGCAGTACTTC. This codes for CASSKDGGGEQYF. Full variable domain (outside the CDR3, taken from reference TRBV9 and TRBJ2-7): DSGVTQTPKHLITATGQRVTLRCSPRSGDLSVYWYQQSLDQGLQFLIQYYNGEERAKGNILERFSAQQFPDLHSELNLSSLELGDSALYFCASSKDGGGEQYFGPGTRLTVT.